Reported below is one TCR beta chain. In this sample, this clone turned up once. The specificity of this receptor is unknown. Qualities for individual bases were not recorded, and no much larger clone is one base off. This record belongs to a study of T cell changes during pregnancy in multiple sclerosis (dated by TCRdb to the late 2010s). Regarding the complete study: In women with multiple sclerosis, the researchers looked at how the T cell repertoire shifted as pregnancy progressed.

Per the germline V gene (reference sequence), LNHNV is the CDR1 and YYDKDF is the CDR2. V trim: 7 bases; J trim: 3 bases; unmatched bases: 10. The CDR3 runs 16 residues from the cysteine to the phenylalanine. The retained sequence is limited to the CDR3, 48 bases, with the frame set at the first base. The library was prepared using the immunoSEQ multiplex PCR assay. TCRdb re-hosts the immuneACCESS table, in-frame sequences only. Its copies lack some clones; in the studies checked, an unresolved V gene accounts for under half of them, and the cause for the rest is not known. The sample data list roughly 80,000 clones, and under 95% of these were observed just once. Roughly 1.4% of the sample is in the top ten clones.

The sequence was collected from a female donor with multiple sclerosis, enrolled in a pregnancy study. The sample consisted of peripheral blood, taken before pregnancy. The sequence joins TRBV15 to TRBJ1-1; TRBD1 lines up with 11 middle nucleotides. The nucleotide sequence is TGTGCCACCATGGGATCGGGACAGGGGGGCGACACTGAAGCTTTCTTT. Protein translation: CATMGSGQGGDTEAFF.